This T cell receptor (beta chain) was captured in a study of identical twins (dated by TCRdb to 2016 to 2018). Turning to the overall study: To test whether fetal clonotypes persist, the study used deep sequencing on TCR alpha and beta repertoires from monozygotic twins, unrelated adults of various ages, and cord blood. To rule out contamination, replicate twin experiments were performed at different times with different library preparation protocols. The research as a whole found: Compared with coincidental sharing between unrelated individuals, an excess of low generation-probability sequences was observed among out-of-frame TCR alpha sequences shared between twins. Recombination models systematically underestimated out-of-frame TCR alpha sharing in monozygotic twins but agreed with sharing between unrelated individuals. Abundant cord blood beta clonotypes carried fewer insertions; young adult naive repertoires showed a weaker similar trend, while memory repertoires showed none. A weaker excess of twin sharing was found in beta out-of-frame sequences because the signal-to-noise ratio was lowered by fewer shared sequences. Because the same donors could not be followed over many years, the conclusions relied on cross-sectional statistical analysis. Zero-insertion analyses could be partly confounded by invariant T cells such as MAIT and iNKT, although diverse VJ usage argued against such confounding for most clonotypes.

V drops 7 bases and J drops 2 bases, leaving 13 bases in between. From its cysteine to its phenylalanine, the CDR3 spans 13 amino acids. The only DNA kept is the CDR3, 39 bases in frame from the first base. For CDR1 and CDR2, the germline V gene lists SQVTM and ANQGSEA. Every donor was a healthy Caucasian. Using Miltenyi CD45RO+ enrichment and human naive T-cell isolation kits, memory (CD45RO+) and naive T cells were isolated from PBMC. The library relied on 5' RACE. Sequencing was performed on an Illumina HiSeq 2000. Template switching added a universal primer binding site, and the final cDNA carried a unique molecular identifier that allowed TCR cDNA molecules to be counted accurately. First-strand cDNA for TCR alpha and beta chains was synthesized from specific primers in the conserved constant-segment region. Each cDNA library was double barcoded, with a SMART-Mk sample barcode plus Illumina barcodes, to control for contamination. Two successive PCR steps introduced TruSeq adapter sequences along with Illumina sample barcodes. Sequencing of the TCR alpha and beta cDNA libraries was done on the Illumina HiSeq platform using custom primers. Concerning the study's data processing: Unique molecular identifiers were extracted from raw reads with MiGEC, and CDR3 positions were determined with MiXCR. For each individual, recombination models were inferred using an EM algorithm with the repgenHMM and IGoR tools. The analysis of shared clonotypes was done with the tcR package in R, with sharing normalized by the product of cloneset sizes. Out-of-frame nonproductive sequences were analyzed to study raw recombination free of thymic and clonal selection effects. In-frame beta chains were kept once TCRdb had trimmed the public reads at Q25 with fastp and called clones with MiXCR. Every entry covers one CDR3 protein and lists the most common genes and DNA from its rows. Clone size and V and J calls follow TCRdb, not the original study. For this sample there are around 220,000 distinct CDR3 sequences; over 13% appear just once. 8.8% of the sample belongs to the ten largest clones.

Comment on this clonotype: Its antigen is not yet known. No much larger clone is present one base from it, and per-base qualities are unavailable.

Sequenced sample: memory (CD45RO+) T cells sorted from blood. The cell subset or site label on this specimen signifies: CD45RO+ enriched T cells. The clonotype originates from a woman younger than 30 in good health. This chain is built from TRBV29-1 and TRBJ2-3, with the D gene not clear enough to name. The DNA reads TGCAGCGGACACGTTCGATCCACAGATACGCAGTATTTT. This translates into CSGHVRSTDTQYF.